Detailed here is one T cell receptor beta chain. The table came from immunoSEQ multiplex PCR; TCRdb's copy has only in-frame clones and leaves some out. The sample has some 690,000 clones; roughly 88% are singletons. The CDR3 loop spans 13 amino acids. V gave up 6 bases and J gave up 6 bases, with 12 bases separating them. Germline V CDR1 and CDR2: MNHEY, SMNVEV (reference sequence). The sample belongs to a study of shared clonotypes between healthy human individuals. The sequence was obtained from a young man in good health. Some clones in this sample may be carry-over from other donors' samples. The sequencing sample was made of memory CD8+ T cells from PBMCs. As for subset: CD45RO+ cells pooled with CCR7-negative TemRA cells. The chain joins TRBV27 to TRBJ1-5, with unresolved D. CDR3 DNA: TGTGCCAGCAGGGAGTTAGCGGGTCAGCCCCAGCATTTT. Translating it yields CASRELAGQPQHF.